One sample yielded the 11 T cell receptor beta chains listed below, sequenced in a study of blood T cell repertoires in COVID-19. The protocol was immunoSEQ multiplex PCR, while the TCRdb copy is restricted to in-frame clones and leaves out a portion. This table holds roughly 88,000 clones, around 90% found once. The sequencing sample was made of peripheral blood. These TCRs come from a woman aged 45-65 years in a cohort sampled during active COVID-19.

V gene TRBV7-3 combines with J gene TRBJ2-6; no clear D. The CDR3 contains 14 residues. Between the trimmed V and J ends, which lost 7 bases and 4 bases, there was a span of 11 bases. Germline CDR1 and CDR2: SGHTA and FQGTGA. Here the CDR3 reads CASTDPGGANVLTF. In DNA form, the CDR3 reads TGTGCCAGCACCGACCCCGGGGGGGCCAACGTCCTGACTTTC.

The J gene is TRBJ1-1, the V gene TRBV28; 7 bases fit TRBD1. The V gene end was trimmed by 5 bases and the J gene end by 2 bases; junction bases not matched to a gene: 5. The CDR3 spans 14 residues. The germline V gene has CDR1 MDHEN and CDR2 SYDVKM. The DNA of the CDR3 is TGTGCCAGCAGTCCCGGGACAGATAACACTGAAGCTTTCTTT. Protein sequence: CASSPGTDNTEAFF.

This clone was seen more than once but under ten times. The V gene is TRBV14, the J gene TRBJ2-7; D is uncertain. Trimming removed 1 base from V and 6 bases from J, with 10 bases in between. This CDR3 comprises 13 residues. From germline, CDR1 is SGHDN and CDR2 FVKESK. This CDR3 reads CASSQVFRGEQYF. The DNA for the CDR3 is TGTGCCAGCAGCCAAGTGTTTAGAGGCGAGCAGTACTTC.

The gene calls are TRBV24-1 and TRBJ2-7, with 9 bases aligning to TRBD1. The V segment lost 7 bases and the J segment 5 bases; nucleotides outside the gene matches: 8. Germline V CDR1 and CDR2: KGHDR, SFDVKD. The CDR3 runs to 14 residues. The CDR3 here is CATSERGQGDEQYF. In nucleotides, the CDR3 is TGTGCCACCAGCGAGAGGGGACAGGGCGACGAGCAGTACTTC.

V and J are TRBV5-1 and TRBJ1-1; D remains ambiguous. Germline V gene lookup returns CDR1 SGHRS and CDR2 YFSETQ. This CDR3 is built from 13 residues. Trimming pared 5 bases from V and 1 base from J, leaving 9 bases between. In nucleotides, the CDR3 is TGCGCCAGCAGGGATCGGGAGAACACTGAAGCTTTCTTT. Translating gives CASRDRENTEAFF.

This CDR3 reads CSVGWDSSYNEQFF. The CDR3 nucleotides read TGCAGCGTTGGGTGGGACAGCTCCTACAATGAGCAGTTCTTC. The chain joins TRBV29-1 to TRBJ2-1; 7 nucleotides line up with TRBD1. With 4 bases clipped from V and 0 bases from J, the junction kept 3 bases outside the gene matches. Germline V gene lookup returns CDR1 SQVTM and CDR2 ANQGSEA. The CDR3 consists of 14 residues.

J is TRBJ2-2 and V is TRBV3-1 (or the pseudogene TRBV3-2); D is perhaps TRBD1 (5 bases). CDR3 length: 16 amino acids. V was trimmed by 0 bases and J by 5 bases, leaving 13 bases between them. CDR1 LGHDT and CDR2 YNNKEL come from the germline V gene (reference sequence). CDR3 residues: CASSQEPQGRTGELFF. For the CDR3, the DNA is TGTGCCAGCAGCCAAGAACCCCAGGGCCGTACCGGGGAGCTGTTTTTT.

The V and J genes are TRBV3-1 (or the pseudogene TRBV3-2) and TRBJ1-3; TRBD1 matches 8 bases. CDR3 length: 17 amino acids. CDR1 is LGHDT and CDR2 is YNNKEL in the germline V gene (reference sequence). The junction had 7 bases not matched to a gene; V was cut back by 3 bases and J by 0 bases. CDR3 coding DNA: TGTGCCAGCAGCCACGCCGGGACAGGAAACTCTGGAAACACCATATATTTT. Amino acids: CASSHAGTGNSGNTIYF.

A single count supports this clone. This chain links TRBV9 with TRBJ2-1, with 11 bases identical to TRBD2. Germline CDR1 reads SGDLS; CDR2 reads YYNGEE. V lost 1 base to trimming and J lost 8 bases; unmatched junction nucleotides: 2. This CDR3 comprises 14 residues. In nucleotides, the CDR3 is TGTGCCAGCAGCGTATTAGCGGGAGGGGATGAGCAGTTCTTC. This gives the protein CASSVLAGGDEQFF.

Points on this clone: One end of the junction is discordant with germline, which a read error may explain. The rearrangement links TRBV7-2 to TRBJ1-6, with 10 bases lining up with TRBD1. This CDR3 contains 15 residues. Germline CDR1 SGHTA, CDR2 FQGNSA. The CDR3 protein is CASSVAGQGFSPLHF. CDR3 DNA sequence: TGTGCCAGCAGCGTAGCGGGACAGGGGTTTTCACCCCTCCACTTT.

This clone was detected only once. The chain uses TRBV7-9 and TRBJ1-2, with D tentatively TRBD1 (6 bases). Trimming took 5 bases from V and 1 from J, leaving 14 bases between them. The CDR3 consists of 15 residues. Germline V lookup: CDR1 SEHNR, CDR2 FQNEAQ (reference sequence). The CDR3 bases are TGTGCCAGCAGCGACTCGACAGGAGTTAACTATGGCTACACCTTC. This encodes CASSDSTGVNYGYTF.